This T cell receptor beta chain is drawn from a study of T cells after yellow fever vaccination. Study at large: Fractions of limited cellularity were prepared by means of SMART-Seq v4 Ultra Low Input. Study-level results: Post-booster samples contained most primary-vaccination clones (approximately 96% CD4, about 90% CD8). Bulk-population clonotypes that are abundant could appear as contaminants in FACS-sorted repertoires.

In its sample, this clonotype was seen many times. The antigen is undetermined. TCRdb re-derived calls from the 5' RACE reads in MiXCR, one entry per CDR3 protein. There are hundreds of thousands of distinct CDR3 sequences in the sample; 13% occur only once, and more than 12% lies in the top ten. This CDR3 has 14 amino acids. The germline V gene encodes CDR1 ENHRY and CDR2 SYGVKD. Trimming at V came to 7 bases and at J to 2 bases, leaving 5 bases not matched to a gene. Sequencing used PBMCs, obtained on the day of the yellow fever booster vaccination. This rearrangement joins TRBV10-3 to TRBJ2-3, with 8 bases lining up with TRBD2. This receptor was obtained from a young man who received the YFV17D yellow fever vaccine. The CDR3, as DNA: TGTGCCATCACTCCGGGAGGGTCCACAGATACGCAGTATTTT. This translates into CAITPGGSTDTQYF.